This record concerns one T cell receptor (beta chain) sequence. Assay used: immunoSEQ multiplex PCR; TCRdb lists only in-frame clones, some missing. The table lists 2 million or so clones, about 95% of them singletons, with around 1.1% in the top ten. This sample is drawn from a study of shared clonotypes between healthy human individuals. Selected positively for CCR7 and CD45RO-negative, naive CD8 cells excluded terminally differentiated effector memory CD45RA+ cells. This TCR was sampled from a man younger than 35 in good health. The specimen sequenced was naive CD8+ T cells sorted from blood.

The CDR3 bases are TGTGCCAGCAGTTACCATTCGGAGGGGGCTAATGAGCAGTTCTTC. Translated: CASSYHSEGANEQFF. The chain has TRBV6-5 and TRBJ2-1; a weak D match, TRBD1 (7 bases). Germline lookup yields CDR1 MNHEY and CDR2 SVGAGI. CDR3 length: 15 residues. The V and J ends lost 2 bases and 7 bases respectively, with 15 bases between them.